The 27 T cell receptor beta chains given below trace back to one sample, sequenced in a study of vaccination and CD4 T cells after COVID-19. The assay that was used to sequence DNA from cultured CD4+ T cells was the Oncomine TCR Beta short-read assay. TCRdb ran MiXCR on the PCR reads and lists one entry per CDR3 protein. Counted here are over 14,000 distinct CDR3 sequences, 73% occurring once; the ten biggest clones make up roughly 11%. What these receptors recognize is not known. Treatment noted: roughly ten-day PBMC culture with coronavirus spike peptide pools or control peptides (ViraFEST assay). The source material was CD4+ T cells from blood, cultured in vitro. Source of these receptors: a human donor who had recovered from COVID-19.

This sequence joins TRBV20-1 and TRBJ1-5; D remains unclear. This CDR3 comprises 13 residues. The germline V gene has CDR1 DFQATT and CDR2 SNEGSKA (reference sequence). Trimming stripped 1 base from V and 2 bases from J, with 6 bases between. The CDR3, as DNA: TGCAGTGCTAGAGGGACGGGCAATCAGCCCCAGCATTTT. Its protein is CSARGTGNQPQHF.

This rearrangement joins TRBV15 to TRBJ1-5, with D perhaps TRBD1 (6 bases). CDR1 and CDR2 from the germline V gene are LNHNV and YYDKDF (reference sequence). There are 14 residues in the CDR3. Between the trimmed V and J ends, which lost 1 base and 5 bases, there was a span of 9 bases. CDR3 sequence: CATSRGDTDQPQHF. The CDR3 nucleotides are TGTGCCACCAGCAGAGGGGACACCGATCAGCCCCAGCATTTT.

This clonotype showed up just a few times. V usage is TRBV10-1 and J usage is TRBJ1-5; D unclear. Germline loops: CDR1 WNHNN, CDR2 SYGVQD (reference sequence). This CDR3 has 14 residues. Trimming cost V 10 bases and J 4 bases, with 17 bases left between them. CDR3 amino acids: CAILGPPGNQPQHF. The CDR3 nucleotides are TGCGCCATCCTAGGGCCACCGGGGAATCAGCCCCAGCATTTT.

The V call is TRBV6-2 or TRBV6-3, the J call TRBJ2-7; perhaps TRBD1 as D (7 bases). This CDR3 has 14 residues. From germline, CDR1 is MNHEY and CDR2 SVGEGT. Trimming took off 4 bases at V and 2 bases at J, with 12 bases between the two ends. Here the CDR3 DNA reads TGTGCCAGCAGTTTCTCCAGGGGGGCCTACGAGCAGTACTTC. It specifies CASSFSRGAYEQYF.

In nucleotides, the CDR3 is TGCAGTGCTACCCAAAAGGAGTCGGAGCAGTACTTC. Protein product: CSATQKESEQYF. V usage is TRBV20-1 and J usage is TRBJ2-7; the D is unclear. The germline CDR1 and CDR2 sequences are DFQATT and SNEGSKA (reference sequence). V gave up 4 bases and J gave up 7 bases, with 14 bases separating them. The CDR3 is made up of 12 amino acids.

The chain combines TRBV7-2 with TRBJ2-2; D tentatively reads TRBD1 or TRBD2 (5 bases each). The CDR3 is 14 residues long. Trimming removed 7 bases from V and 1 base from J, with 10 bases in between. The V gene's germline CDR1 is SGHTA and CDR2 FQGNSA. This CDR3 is CASTRGQNTGELFF. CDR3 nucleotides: TGTGCCAGCACCCGGGGCCAGAACACCGGGGAGCTGTTTTTT.

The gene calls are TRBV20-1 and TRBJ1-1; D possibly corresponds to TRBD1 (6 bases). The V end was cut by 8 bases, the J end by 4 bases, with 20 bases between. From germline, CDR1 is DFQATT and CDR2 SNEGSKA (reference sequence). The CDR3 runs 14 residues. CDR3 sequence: CSYIGGGRSTEAFF. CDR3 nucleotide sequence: TGCAGTTACATAGGGGGGGGGCGAAGCACTGAAGCTTTCTTT.

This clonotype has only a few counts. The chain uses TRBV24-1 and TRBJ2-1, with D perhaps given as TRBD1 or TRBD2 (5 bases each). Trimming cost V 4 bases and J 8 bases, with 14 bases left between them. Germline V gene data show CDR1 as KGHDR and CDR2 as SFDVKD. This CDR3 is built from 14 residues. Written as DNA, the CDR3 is TGTGCCACCAGTGACCGGTGGGGGAAGGATGAGCAGTTCTTC. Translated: CATSDRWGKDEQFF.

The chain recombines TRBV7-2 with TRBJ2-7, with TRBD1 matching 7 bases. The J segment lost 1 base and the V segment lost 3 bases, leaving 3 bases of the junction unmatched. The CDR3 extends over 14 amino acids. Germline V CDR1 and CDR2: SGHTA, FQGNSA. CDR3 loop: CASSLNRGSYEQYF. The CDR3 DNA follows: TGTGCCAGCAGCTTGAACAGGGGTTCCTACGAGCAGTACTTC. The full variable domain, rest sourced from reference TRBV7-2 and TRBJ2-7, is GAGVSQSPSNKVTEKGKDVELRCDPISGHTALYWYRQSLGQGLEFLIYFQGNSAPDKSGLPSDRFSAERTGGSVSTLTIQRTQQEDSAVYLCASSLNRGSYEQYFGPGTRLTVT.

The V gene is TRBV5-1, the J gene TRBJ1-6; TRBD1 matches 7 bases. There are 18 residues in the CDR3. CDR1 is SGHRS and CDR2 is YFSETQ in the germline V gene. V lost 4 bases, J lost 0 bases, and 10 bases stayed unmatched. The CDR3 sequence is CASSLGTAQSSYNSPLHF. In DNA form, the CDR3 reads TGCGCCAGCAGCCTAGGGACAGCACAGAGCTCCTATAATTCACCCCTCCACTTT.

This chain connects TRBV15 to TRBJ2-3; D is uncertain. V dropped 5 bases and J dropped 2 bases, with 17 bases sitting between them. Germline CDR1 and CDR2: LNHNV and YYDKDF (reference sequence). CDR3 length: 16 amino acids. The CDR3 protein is CATSGTLTAPTDTQYF. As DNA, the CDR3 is TGTGCCACCAGCGGAACCTTAACCGCCCCCACAGATACGCAGTATTTT.

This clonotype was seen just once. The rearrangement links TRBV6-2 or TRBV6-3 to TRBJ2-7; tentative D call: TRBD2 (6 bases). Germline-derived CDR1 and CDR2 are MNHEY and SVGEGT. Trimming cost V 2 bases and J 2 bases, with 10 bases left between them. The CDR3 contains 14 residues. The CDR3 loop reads CASSYVEGAYEQYF. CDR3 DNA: TGTGCCAGCAGTTACGTGGAGGGCGCCTACGAGCAGTACTTC.

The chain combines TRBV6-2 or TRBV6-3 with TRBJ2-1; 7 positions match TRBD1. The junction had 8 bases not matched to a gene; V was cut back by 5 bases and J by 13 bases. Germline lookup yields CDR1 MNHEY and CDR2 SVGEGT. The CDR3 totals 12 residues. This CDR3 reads CASSTGDFDQFF. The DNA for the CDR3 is TGTGCCAGCAGTACAGGGGATTTCGACCAGTTCTTC.

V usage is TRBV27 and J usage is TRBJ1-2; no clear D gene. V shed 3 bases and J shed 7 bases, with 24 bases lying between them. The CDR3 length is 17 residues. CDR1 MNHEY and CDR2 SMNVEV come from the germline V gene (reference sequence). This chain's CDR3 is CASSFRERGPSVGGYTF. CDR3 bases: TGTGCCAGCAGTTTTAGAGAAAGAGGACCCTCCGTGGGTGGCTACACCTTC.

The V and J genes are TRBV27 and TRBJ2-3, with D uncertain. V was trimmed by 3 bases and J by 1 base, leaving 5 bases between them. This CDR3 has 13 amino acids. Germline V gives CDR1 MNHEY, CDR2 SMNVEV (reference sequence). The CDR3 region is CASSLVGTDTQYF. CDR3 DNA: TGTGCCAGCAGTTTGGTTGGCACAGATACGCAGTATTTT.

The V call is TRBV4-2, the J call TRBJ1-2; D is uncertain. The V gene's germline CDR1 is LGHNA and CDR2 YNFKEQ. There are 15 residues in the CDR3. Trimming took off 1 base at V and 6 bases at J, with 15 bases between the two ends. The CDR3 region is CASSQVERTEDGYTF. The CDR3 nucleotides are TGTGCCAGCAGCCAAGTCGAACGGACTGAGGATGGCTACACCTTC.

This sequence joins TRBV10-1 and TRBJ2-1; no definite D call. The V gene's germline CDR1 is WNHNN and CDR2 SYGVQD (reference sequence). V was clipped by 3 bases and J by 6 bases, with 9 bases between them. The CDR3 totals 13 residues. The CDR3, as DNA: TGCGCCAGCAGTGATCCCCAATCCAATGAGCAGTTCTTC. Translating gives CASSDPQSNEQFF.

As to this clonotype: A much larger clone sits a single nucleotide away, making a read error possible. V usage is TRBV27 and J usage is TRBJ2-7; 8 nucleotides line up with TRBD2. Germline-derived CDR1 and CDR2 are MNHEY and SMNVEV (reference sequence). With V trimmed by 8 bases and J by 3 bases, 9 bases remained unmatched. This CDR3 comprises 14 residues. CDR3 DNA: TGTGCCAGCCGACTAGCGTCCTTGATCTACGAGCAGTACTTC. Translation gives CASRLASLIYEQYF.

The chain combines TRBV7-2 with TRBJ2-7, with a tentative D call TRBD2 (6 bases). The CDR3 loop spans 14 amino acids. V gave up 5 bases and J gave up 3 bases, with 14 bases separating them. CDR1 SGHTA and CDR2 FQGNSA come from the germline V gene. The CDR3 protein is CASSVGTSSYEQYF. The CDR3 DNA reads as TGTGCCAGCAGCGTCGGGACTTCTAGCTACGAGCAGTACTTC.

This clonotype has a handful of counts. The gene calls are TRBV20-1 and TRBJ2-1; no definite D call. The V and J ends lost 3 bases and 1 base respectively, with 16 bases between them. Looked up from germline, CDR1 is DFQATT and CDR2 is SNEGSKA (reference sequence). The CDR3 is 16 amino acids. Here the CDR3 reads CSARLNLVHSYNEQFF. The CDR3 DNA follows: TGCAGTGCTAGGTTGAACTTGGTTCATTCCTACAATGAGCAGTTCTTC.

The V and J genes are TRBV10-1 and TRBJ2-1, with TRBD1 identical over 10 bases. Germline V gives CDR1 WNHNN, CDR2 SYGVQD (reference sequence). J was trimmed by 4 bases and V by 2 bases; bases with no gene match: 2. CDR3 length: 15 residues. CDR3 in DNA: TGCGCCAGCAGTGAGCGGGACAGGGGATACAATGAGCAGTTCTTC. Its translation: CASSERDRGYNEQFF.

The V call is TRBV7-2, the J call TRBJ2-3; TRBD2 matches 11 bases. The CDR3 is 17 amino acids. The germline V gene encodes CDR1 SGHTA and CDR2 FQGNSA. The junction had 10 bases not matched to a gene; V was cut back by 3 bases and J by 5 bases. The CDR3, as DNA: TGTGCCAGCAGCTTCAGTGCGGCTAGCGGGAGGATAGATACGCAGTATTTT. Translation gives CASSFSAASGRIDTQYF.

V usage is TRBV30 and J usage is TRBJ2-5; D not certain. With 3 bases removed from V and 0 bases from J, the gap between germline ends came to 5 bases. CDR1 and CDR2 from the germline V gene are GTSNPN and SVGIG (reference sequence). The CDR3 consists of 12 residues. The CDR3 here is CAWRRYQETQYF. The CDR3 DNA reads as TGTGCCTGGAGGCGTTACCAAGAGACCCAGTACTTC.

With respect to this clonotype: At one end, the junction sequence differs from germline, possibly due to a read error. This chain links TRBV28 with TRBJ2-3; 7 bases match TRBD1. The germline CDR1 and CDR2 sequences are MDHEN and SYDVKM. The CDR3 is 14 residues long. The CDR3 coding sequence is TGTGCCAGCAGTTGGGACAGAATCACAGATGCGCAGTATTTT. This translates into CASSWDRITDAQYF. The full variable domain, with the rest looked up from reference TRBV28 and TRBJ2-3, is DVKVTQSSRYLVKRTGEKVFLECVQDMDHENMFWYRQDPGLGLRLIYFSYDVKMKEKGDIPEGYSVSREKKERFSLILESASTNQTSMYLCASSWDRITDAQYFGPGTRLTVL.

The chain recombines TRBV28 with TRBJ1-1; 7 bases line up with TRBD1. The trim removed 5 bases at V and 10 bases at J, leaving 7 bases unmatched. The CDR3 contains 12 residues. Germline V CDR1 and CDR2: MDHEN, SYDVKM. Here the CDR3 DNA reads TGTGCCAGCAGTCAGAGACAGGGAGCAGCTTTCTTT. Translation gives CASSQRQGAAFF.

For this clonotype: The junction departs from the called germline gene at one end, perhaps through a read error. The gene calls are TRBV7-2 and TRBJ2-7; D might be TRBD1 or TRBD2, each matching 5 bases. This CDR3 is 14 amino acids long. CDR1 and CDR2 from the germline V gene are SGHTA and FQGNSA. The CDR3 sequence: CASSPGPSSYEQYF. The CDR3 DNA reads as TGTGCCAGCAGCCCGGGACCCAGCTCCTACGAGCAGTATTTC.

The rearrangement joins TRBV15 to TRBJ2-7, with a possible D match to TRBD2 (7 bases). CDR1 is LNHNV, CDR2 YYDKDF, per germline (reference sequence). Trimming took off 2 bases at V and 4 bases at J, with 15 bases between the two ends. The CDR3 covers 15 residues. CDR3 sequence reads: CATSRQGGGSYEQYF. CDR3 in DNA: TGTGCCACCAGCAGACAGGGAGGGGGGTCATACGAGCAGTACTTC.